This T cell receptor (beta chain) was observed in a study of shared clonotypes between healthy human individuals. Study-wide background: The composition of the donors was a couple of women and a few men aged 18 to 49.

The CDR3 sequence is 17 residues long. Germline V gene data show CDR1 as SGHNT and CDR2 as YYREEE (reference sequence). V lost 4 bases, J lost 3 bases, and 9 bases stayed unmatched. This clone was picked up a small number of times. Replicate PCRs were loaded with approximately 300 ng DNA from unsorted PBMC, around 28,000 T cell genomes. Generated by immunoSEQ multiplex PCR, the TCRdb table keeps only in-frame clones and is missing some. Here the sample spans about 460,000 clones, roughly four fifths being singletons. The TCR was taken from a woman in her forties in good health. Some clones in this sample may be carry-over from other donors' samples. The chain has TRBV5-4 and TRBJ2-5; 13 nucleotides line up with TRBD2. Material: PBMCs. CDR3 in DNA: TGTGCCAGCAGCCGCCCACTAGCGGGAGGGAGTAAAGAGACCCAGTACTTC. Its translation is CASSRPLAGGSKETQYF.